At least ten counts were recorded for the clone carrying this T cell receptor beta chain. This CDR3 has 15 amino acids. CDR1 is SGHAT and CDR2 is FQNNGV in the germline V gene. Trimming removed 2 bases at V and 4 bases at J, with 13 bases between. This entry is derived from a study of T cells after yellow fever vaccination. Across the whole study: SMART-Seq v4 Ultra Low Input prepared libraries from low-cell fractions.

In TCRdb, the 5' RACE reads were re-called with MiXCR into one record per CDR3 protein. The table has 280,000 or so distinct CDR3 sequences, under 9% seen once. The sample was CD4+ T cells sorted from PBMCs, taken 5 days after the yellow fever booster vaccination. The V and J genes are TRBV11-2 and TRBJ2-3, with a tentative D call TRBD1 (7 bases). The receptor comes from a young man who received the YFV17D yellow fever vaccine. This chain's CDR3 is CASSLITGEADTQYF. As DNA, the CDR3 is TGTGCCAGCAGCTTAATTACAGGGGAGGCAGATACGCAGTATTTT.